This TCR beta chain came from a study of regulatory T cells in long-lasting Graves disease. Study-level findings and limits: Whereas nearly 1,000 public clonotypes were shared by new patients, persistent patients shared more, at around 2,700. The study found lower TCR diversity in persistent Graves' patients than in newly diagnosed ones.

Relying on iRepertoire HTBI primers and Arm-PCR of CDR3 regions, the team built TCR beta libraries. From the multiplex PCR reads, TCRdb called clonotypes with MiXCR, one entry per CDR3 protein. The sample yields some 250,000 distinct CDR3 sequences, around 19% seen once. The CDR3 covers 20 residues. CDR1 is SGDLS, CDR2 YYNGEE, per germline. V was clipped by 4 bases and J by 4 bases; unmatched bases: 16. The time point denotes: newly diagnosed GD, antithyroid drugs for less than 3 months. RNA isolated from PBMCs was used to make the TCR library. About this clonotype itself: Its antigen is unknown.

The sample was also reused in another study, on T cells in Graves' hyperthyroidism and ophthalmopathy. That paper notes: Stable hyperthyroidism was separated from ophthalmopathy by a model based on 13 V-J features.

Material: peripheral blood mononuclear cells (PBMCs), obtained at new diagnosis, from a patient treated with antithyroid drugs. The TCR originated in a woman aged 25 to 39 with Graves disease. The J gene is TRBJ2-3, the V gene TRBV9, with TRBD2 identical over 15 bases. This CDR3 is CASSLASGLAGGRISDTQYF. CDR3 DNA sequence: TGTGCCAGCAGCTTAGCCTCCGGACTAGCGGGGGGGCGGATCTCAGATACGCAGTATTTT.